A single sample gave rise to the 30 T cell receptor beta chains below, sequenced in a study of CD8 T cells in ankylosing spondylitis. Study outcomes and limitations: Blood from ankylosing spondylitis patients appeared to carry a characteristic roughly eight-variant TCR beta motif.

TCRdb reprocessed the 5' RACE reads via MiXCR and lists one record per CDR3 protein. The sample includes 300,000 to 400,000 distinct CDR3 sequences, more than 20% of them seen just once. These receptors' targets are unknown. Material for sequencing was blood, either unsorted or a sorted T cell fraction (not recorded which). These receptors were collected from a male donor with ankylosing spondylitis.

The CDR3 DNA reads as TGTGCCAGCAGCCATAGCGGAGGATATACGCAGTATTTT. This codes for CASSHSGGYTQYF. This sequence joins TRBV3-1 and TRBJ2-3; possible D gene TRBD2, 6 bases. Germline loops: CDR1 LGHDT, CDR2 YNNKEL (reference sequence). This CDR3 region has 13 residues. V was cut by 3 bases and J by 7 bases, with 11 bases left in between.

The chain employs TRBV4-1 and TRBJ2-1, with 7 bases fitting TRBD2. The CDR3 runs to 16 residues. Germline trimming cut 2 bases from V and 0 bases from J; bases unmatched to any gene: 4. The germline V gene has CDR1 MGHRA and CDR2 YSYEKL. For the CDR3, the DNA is TGCGCCAGCAGCCAATTCGGGAGGAGCTCCTACAATGAGCAGTTCTTC. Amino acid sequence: CASSQFGRSSYNEQFF.

The CDR3 DNA sequence: TGCGCCAGCAGCATTGACCAGGGGATGAATTCACCCCTCCACTTT. Translation: CASSIDQGMNSPLHF. The genes are TRBV5-1 and TRBJ1-6; D is possibly TRBD1 (6 bases). The germline gives CDR1 SGHRS, CDR2 YFSETQ. This CDR3 has 15 residues. The V gene lost 4 bases and the J gene lost 7 bases, with 15 bases spanning the gap.

In DNA, the CDR3 is TGTGCCAGCAGCTTACAGAAGGTGTATCAGCCCCAGCATTTT. Amino acids: CASSLQKVYQPQHF. The chain is built from TRBV6-5 and TRBJ1-5; D uncertain. Germline CDR1 and CDR2: MNHEY and SVGAGI. V gave up 6 bases and J gave up 5 bases, with 14 bases separating them. This CDR3 is 14 amino acids long.

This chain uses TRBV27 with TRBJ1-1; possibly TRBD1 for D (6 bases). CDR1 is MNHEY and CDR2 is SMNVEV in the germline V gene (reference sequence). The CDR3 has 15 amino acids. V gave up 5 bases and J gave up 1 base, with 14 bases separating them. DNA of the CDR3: TGTGCCAGCAGTCCCCCGGGACACAAGAACACTGAAGCTTTCTTT. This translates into CASSPPGHKNTEAFF.

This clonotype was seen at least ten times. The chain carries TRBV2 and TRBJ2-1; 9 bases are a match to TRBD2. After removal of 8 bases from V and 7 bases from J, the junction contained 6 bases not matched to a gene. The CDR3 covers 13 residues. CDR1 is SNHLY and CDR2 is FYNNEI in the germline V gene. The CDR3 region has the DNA TGTGCCAGCCATAGCGGGAGTTGGAATGAGCAGTTCTTC. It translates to CASHSGSWNEQFF.

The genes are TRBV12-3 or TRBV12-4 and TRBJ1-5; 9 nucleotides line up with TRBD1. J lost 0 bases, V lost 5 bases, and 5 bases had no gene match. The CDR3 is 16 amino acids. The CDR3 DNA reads TGTGCCAGCAGTGTACAGGGGGCCAGTAGCAATCAGCCCCAGCATTTT. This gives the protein CASSVQGASSNQPQHF.

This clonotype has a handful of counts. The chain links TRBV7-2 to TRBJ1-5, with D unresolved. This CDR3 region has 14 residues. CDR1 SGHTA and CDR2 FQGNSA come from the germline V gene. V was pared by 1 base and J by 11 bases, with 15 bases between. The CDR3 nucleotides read TGTGCCAGCAGCTTAGTTTACGGCCGAGAAGCCCAGCATTTT. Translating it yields CASSLVYGREAQHF.

The CDR3 nucleotides are TGTGCCAGCACCCGCGGCCCGCAAGAGACCCAGTACTTC. Amino acid sequence: CASTRGPQETQYF. The chain recombines TRBV11-2 with TRBJ2-5; D remains ambiguous. V shed 7 bases and J shed 2 bases, with 11 bases lying between them. CDR3 size: 13 residues. Germline CDR1 SGHAT, CDR2 FQNNGV. Full variable domain (missing parts from reference TRBV11-2 and TRBJ2-5): EAGVAQSPRYKIIEKRQSVAFWCNPISGHATLYWYQQILGQGPKLLIQFQNNGVVDDSQLPKDRFSAERLKGVDSTLKIQPAKLEDSAVYLCASTRGPQETQYFGPGTRLLVL.

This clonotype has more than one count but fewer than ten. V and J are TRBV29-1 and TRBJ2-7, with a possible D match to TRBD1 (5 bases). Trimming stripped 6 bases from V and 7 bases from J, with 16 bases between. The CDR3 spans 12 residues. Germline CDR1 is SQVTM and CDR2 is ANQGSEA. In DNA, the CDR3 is TGCAGCGTCTCCTTCAGGGTCGGGGAGCAGTACTTC. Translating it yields CSVSFRVGEQYF.

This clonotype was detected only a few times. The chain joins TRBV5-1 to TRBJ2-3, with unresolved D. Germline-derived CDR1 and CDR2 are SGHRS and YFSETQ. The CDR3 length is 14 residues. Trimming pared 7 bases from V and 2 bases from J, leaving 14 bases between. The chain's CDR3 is CASLDGLNTDTQYF. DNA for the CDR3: TGCGCCAGCCTAGATGGATTAAACACAGATACGCAGTATTTT.

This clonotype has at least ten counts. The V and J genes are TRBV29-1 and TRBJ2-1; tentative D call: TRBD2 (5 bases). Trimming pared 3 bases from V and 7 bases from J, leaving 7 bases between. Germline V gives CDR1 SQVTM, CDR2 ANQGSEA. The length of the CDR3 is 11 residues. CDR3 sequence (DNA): TGCAGCGTTGACGGCGGGAATGAGCAGTTCTTC. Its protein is CSVDGGNEQFF.

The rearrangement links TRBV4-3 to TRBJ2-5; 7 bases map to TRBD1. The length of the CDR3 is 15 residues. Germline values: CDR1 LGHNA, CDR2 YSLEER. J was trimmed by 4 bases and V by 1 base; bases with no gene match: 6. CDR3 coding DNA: TGCGCCAGCAGCCAAGGACAGGGCCAGGGAGAGACCCAGTACTTC. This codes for CASSQGQGQGETQYF.

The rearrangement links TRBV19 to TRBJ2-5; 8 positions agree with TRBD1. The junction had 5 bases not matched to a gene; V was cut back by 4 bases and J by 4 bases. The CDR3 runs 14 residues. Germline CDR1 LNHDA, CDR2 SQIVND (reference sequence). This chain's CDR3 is CASSTRDRRETQYF. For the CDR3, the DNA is TGTGCCAGTAGTACGAGGGACAGGCGAGAGACCCAGTACTTC.

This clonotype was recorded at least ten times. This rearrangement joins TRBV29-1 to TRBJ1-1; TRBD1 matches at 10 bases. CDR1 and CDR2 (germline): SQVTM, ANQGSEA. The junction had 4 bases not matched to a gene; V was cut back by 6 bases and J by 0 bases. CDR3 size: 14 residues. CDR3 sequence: CSVGQGVVNTEAFF. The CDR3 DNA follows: TGCAGCGTAGGACAGGGGGTGGTGAACACTGAAGCTTTCTTT.

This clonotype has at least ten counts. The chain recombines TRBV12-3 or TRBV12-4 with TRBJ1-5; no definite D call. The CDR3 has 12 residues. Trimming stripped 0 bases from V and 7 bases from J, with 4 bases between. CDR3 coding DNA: TGTGCCAGCAGTTTAGCTGACCAGCCCCAGCATTTT. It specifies CASSLADQPQHF.

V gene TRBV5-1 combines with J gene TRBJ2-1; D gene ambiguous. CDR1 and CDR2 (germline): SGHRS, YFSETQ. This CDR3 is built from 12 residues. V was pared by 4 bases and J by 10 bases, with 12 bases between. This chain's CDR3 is CASSLTDIEQFF. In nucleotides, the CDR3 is TGCGCCAGCAGCCTTACCGACATCGAGCAGTTCTTC.

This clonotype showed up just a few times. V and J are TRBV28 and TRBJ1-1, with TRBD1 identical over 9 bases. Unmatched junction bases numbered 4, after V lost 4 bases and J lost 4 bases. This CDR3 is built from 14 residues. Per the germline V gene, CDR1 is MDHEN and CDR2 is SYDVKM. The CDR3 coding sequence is TGTGCCAGCAGTTACAGGGGGCGCTTCACTGAAGCTTTCTTT. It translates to CASSYRGRFTEAFF.

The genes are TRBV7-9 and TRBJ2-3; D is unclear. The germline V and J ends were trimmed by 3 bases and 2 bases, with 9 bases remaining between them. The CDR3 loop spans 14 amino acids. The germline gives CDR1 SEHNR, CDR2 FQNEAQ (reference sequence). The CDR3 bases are TGTGCCAGCAGCTTTCACGGAGACACAGATACGCAGTATTTT. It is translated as CASSFHGDTDTQYF.

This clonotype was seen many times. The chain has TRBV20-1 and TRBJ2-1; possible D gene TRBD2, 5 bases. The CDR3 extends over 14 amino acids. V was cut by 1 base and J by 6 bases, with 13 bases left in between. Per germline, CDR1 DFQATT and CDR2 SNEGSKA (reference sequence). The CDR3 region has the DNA TGCAGTGCTAGAGTGTTAGCGTCTGGCAATGAGCAGTTCTTC. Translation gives CSARVLASGNEQFF.

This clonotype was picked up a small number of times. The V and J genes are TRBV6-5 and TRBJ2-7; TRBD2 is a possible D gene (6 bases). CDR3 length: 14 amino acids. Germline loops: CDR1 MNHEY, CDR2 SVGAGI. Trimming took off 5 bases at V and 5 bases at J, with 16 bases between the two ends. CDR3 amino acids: CASSNNRGLHEQYF. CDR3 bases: TGTGCCAGCAGTAACAATCGGGGGTTACACGAGCAGTACTTC.

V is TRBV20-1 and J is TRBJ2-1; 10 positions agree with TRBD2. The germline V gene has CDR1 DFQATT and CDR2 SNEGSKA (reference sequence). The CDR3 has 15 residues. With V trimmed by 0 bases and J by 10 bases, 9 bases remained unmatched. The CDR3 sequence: CSARDSGRLGLEQFF. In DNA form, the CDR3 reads TGCAGTGCTAGAGATAGCGGGAGGCTGGGTTTGGAGCAGTTCTTC.

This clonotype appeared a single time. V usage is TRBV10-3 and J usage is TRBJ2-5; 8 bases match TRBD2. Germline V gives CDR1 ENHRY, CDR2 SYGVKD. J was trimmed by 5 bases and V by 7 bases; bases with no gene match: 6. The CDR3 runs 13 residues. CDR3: CAINPGRDETQYF. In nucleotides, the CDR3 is TGTGCCATCAACCCCGGGAGGGACGAGACCCAGTACTTC.

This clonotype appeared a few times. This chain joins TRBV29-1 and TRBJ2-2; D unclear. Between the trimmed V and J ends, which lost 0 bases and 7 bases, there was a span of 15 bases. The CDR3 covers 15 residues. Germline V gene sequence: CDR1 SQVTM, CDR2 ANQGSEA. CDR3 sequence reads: CSVEDLPGGGGELFF. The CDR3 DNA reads TGCAGCGTTGAAGATTTGCCCGGCGGCGGCGGGGAGCTGTTTTTT.

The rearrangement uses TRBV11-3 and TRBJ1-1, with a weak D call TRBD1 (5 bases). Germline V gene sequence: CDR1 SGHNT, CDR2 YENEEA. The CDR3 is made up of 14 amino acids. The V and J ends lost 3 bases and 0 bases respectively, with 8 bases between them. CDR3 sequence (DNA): TGTGCCAGCAGCTTCAGACAGCTGAACACTGAAGCTTTCTTT. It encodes CASSFRQLNTEAFF.

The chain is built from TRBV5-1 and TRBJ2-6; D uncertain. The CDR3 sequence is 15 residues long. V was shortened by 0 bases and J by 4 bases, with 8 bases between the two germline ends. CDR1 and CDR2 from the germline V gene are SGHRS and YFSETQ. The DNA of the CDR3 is TGCGCCAGCAGCTTGGAGCGTATCGGGGCCAACGTCCTGACTTTC. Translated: CASSLERIGANVLTF.

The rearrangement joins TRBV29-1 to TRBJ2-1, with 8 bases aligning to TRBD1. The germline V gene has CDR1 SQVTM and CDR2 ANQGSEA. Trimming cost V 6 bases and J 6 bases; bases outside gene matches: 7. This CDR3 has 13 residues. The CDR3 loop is CSVSLTGVNEQFF. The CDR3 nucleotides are TGCAGCGTGTCACTGACAGGGGTCAATGAGCAGTTCTTC.

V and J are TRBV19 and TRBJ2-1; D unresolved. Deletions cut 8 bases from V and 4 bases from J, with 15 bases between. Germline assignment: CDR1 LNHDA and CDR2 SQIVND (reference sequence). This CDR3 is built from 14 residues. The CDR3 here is CASALDRWYNEQFF. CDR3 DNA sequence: TGTGCCAGTGCCCTAGATCGGTGGTACAATGAGCAGTTCTTC.

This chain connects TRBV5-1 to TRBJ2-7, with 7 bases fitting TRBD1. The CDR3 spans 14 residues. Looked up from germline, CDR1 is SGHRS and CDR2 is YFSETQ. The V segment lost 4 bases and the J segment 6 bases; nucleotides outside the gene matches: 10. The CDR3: CASSLGQVGREQYF. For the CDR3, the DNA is TGCGCCAGCAGCCTCGGACAGGTCGGGCGCGAGCAGTACTTC.

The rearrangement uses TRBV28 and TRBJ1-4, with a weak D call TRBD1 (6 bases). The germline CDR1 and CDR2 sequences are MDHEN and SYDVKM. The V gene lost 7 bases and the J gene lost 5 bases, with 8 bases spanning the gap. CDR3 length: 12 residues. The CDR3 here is CASTQGNEKLFF. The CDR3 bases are TGTGCCAGCACGCAGGGGAATGAAAAACTGTTTTTT. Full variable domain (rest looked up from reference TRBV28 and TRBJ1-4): DVKVTQSSRYLVKRTGEKVFLECVQDMDHENMFWYRQDPGLGLRLIYFSYDVKMKEKGDIPEGYSVSREKKERFSLILESASTNQTSMYLCASTQGNEKLFFGSGTQLSVL.